Listed here is a single TCR beta chain. Its antigen is still unknown. RNA extraction and reverse transcription yielded cDNA as sequencing template. Here immunoSEQ multiplex PCR was the method, and the copy in TCRdb shows in-frame clones only, minus some. The sample includes some 120,000 clones, 50% to 60% of them seen just once. The data are from a study of CD8+ T cells in alopecia areata. For the study at large: People stayed on tofacitinib for 6 to 18 months, then stopped the drug for 6 months.

Per the germline V gene, CDR1 is SGHRS and CDR2 is YFSETQ. V was cut by 0 bases and J by 0 bases, with 8 bases left in between. CDR3 length equals 15 residues. Specimens obtained from alopecia areata patients comprised lesional scalp punch biopsies and peripheral blood. Study conclusions and caveats: When scalp samples are sequenced, resident alphabeta T cells of normal skin are also captured.

The sequencing here drew on CD4+ T cells sorted from blood, taken at week 0. The source of this sequence is a human donor with alopecia areata. The rearrangement links TRBV5-1 to TRBJ2-3; D not certain. CDR3 protein: CASSLADPSTDTQYF. CDR3 nucleotides: TGCGCCAGCAGCTTGGCGGACCCTAGCACAGATACGCAGTATTTT.